Following are 19 T cell receptor beta chains from one sample sequenced in a study of monozygotic twins with inflammatory bowel disease. TCRdb reprocessed the 5' RACE reads and keeps a single row for each CDR3 protein, giving no DNA. The repertoire table contains roughly 330,000 distinct CDR3 sequences. Sample: blood. These TCRs come from a human donor with ulcerative colitis or Crohn's disease, or a healthy co-twin of an affected twin (not recorded which).

This chain joins TRBV27 and TRBJ2-6. The CDR3 is made up of 14 amino acids. Germline V gene sequence: CDR1 MNHEY, CDR2 SMNVEV (reference sequence). This CDR3 reads CASSFVSGANVLTF.

The V and J genes are TRBV12-3 or TRBV12-4 and TRBJ2-5; TCRdb's D call, TRBD1, is unchecked because there is no DNA. The CDR3 has 14 residues. The CDR3 spells CASSNQGVGETQYF.

The chain employs TRBV7-8 and TRBJ2-4; the D call from TCRdb, TRBD1, cannot be confirmed without DNA. Per the germline V gene, CDR1 is SGHVS and CDR2 is FQNEAQ. The CDR3 loop spans 14 amino acids. CDR3 region: CASSFRTERNIQYF.

V and J are TRBV20-1 and TRBJ2-3; TCRdb indicates TRBD1, and absent DNA this call remains unverified. Looked up from germline, CDR1 is DFQATT and CDR2 is SNEGSKA (reference sequence). This CDR3 has 17 amino acids. The CDR3 sequence: CSAHYRGRPSSTDTQYF.

The rearrangement joins TRBV6-1 to TRBJ2-7. The CDR3 covers 14 residues. Looked up from germline, CDR1 is MNHNS and CDR2 is SASEGT. CDR3 sequence: CASQPAAISYEQYF.

CDR3 amino acids: CASSQVDVAEAFF. The J gene is TRBJ1-1, the V gene TRBV4-3. CDR1 LGHNA and CDR2 YSLEER come from the germline V gene. The CDR3 runs 13 residues.

The chain joins TRBV13 to TRBJ2-7; TCRdb calls TRBD2, which cannot be checked without DNA. Per the germline V gene, CDR1 is PRHDT and CDR2 is FYEKMQ (reference sequence). This CDR3 region has 17 residues. CDR3: CASSSTLGLAGVYEQYF.

The chain uses TRBV11-2 and TRBJ1-1. This CDR3 is 12 amino acids long. CDR1 is SGHAT, CDR2 FQNNGV, per germline. This CDR3 is CASSRGVGRAFF.

CDR3 residues: CASSQDSSGGKETQYF. The rearrangement uses TRBV4-1 and TRBJ2-5; without DNA, the TCRdb call of TRBD2 cannot be checked. CDR1 is MGHRA and CDR2 is YSYEKL in the germline V gene. The CDR3 length is 16 residues.

The chain employs TRBV20-1 and TRBJ2-3. The germline CDR1 and CDR2 sequences are DFQATT and SNEGSKA (reference sequence). The CDR3 loop spans 13 amino acids. The CDR3 sequence is CSARSLQRDTQYF.

J is TRBJ2-7 and V is TRBV5-1; TCRdb returns TRBD2, unconfirmable since there is no DNA. The CDR3 length is 16 residues. Germline loops: CDR1 SGHRS, CDR2 YFSETQ. The CDR3 loop is CASSQTSGRAGNEQYF.

This chain connects TRBV9 to TRBJ2-4. This CDR3 comprises 16 residues. CDR1 is SGDLS and CDR2 is YYNGEE in the germline V gene. The CDR3 protein is CASSPTHNLAKNIQYF.

The V call is TRBV7-9, the J call TRBJ2-1; there is no DNA to check the TCRdb D call of TRBD1. The CDR3 runs to 14 residues. In germline, CDR1 is SEHNR, CDR2 FQNEAQ (reference sequence). The CDR3 spells CASSLVGTVNEQFF.

This chain uses TRBV7-8 with TRBJ2-1; the TCRdb D gene call, TRBD1, has no DNA to confirm it. The CDR3 sequence is 15 residues long. Germline V gene data show CDR1 as SGHVS and CDR2 as FQNEAQ. The CDR3 reads CASSFGAVSYNEQFF.

The chain combines TRBV12-5 with TRBJ2-5. Germline V gene sequence: CDR1 LGHNT, CDR2 FRNRAP. CDR3 length equals 13 residues. The CDR3 sequence: CASGLASQETQYF.

The chain joins TRBV18 to TRBJ1-4; the D gene TCRdb calls, TRBD1, cannot be checked with no DNA. Looked up from germline, CDR1 is KGHSH and CDR2 is LQKENI. This CDR3 spans 18 amino acids. This CDR3 reads CASSPRSGIDATNEKLFF.

V gene TRBV4-1 combines with J gene TRBJ1-2; TCRdb designates TRBD1, a call that cannot be tested without DNA. CDR1 and CDR2 (germline): MGHRA, YSYEKL. The CDR3 is made up of 15 amino acids. Here the CDR3 reads CASSQAPLQGYGYTF.

The chain uses TRBV3-1 and TRBJ2-3; the D call of TRBD2 rests on TCRdb alone, since no DNA is present to check it. CDR1 is LGHDT, CDR2 YNNKEL, per germline (reference sequence). The CDR3 is 18 residues long. CDR3: CASSQEAGGFARTDTQYF.

The V and J genes are TRBV28 and TRBJ2-4; TCRdb returns TRBD2, unconfirmable since there is no DNA. Germline CDR1 reads MDHEN; CDR2 reads SYDVKM. This CDR3 is 16 amino acids long. CDR3: CASSLRAGSAKNIQYF.